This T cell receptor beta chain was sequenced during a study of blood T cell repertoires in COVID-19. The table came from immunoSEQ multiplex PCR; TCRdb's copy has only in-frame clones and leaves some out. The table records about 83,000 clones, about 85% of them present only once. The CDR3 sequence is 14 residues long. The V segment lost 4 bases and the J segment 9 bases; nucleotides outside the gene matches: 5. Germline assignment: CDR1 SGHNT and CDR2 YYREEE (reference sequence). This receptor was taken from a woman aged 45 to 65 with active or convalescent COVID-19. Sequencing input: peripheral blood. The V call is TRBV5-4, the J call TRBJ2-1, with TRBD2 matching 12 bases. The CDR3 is CASSGLTSGGEQFF. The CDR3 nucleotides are TGTGCCAGCAGCGGATTGACTAGCGGGGGTGAGCAGTTCTTC.